Each of the 5 T cell receptor beta chains below was sequenced from the same sample in a study of long-term antiretroviral therapy in people with HIV. Survey level was the resolution at which the v3.0 immunoSEQ assay ran. The assay was immunoSEQ multiplex PCR, and TCRdb's table has in-frame clones only and misses some. The data show roughly 26,000 clones, with 95% seen just once and around 2.2% held by the top ten. This specimen consisted of unsorted PBMCs, obtained 4.9 years after starting antiretroviral therapy. The receptors here all came from a woman in her forties or fifties with HIV.

The chain recombines TRBV11-2 with TRBJ2-7, with no clear D. V was pared by 6 bases and J by 2 bases, with 14 bases between. The germline CDR1 and CDR2 sequences are SGHAT and FQNNGV. The CDR3 has 14 residues. The CDR3 region is CASSSKVGPYEQYF. The CDR3 DNA is TGTGCCAGCAGTTCCAAGGTAGGGCCCTACGAGCAGTACTTC.

The chain is built from TRBV6-5 and TRBJ2-7, with 8 positions matching TRBD2. The CDR3 contains 16 residues. Germline CDR1 MNHEY, CDR2 SVGAGI. With 0 bases clipped from V and 5 bases from J, the junction kept 9 bases outside the gene matches. This CDR3 reads CASSYSISGGPNEQYF. CDR3 bases: TGTGCCAGCAGTTACTCGATCTCGGGAGGGCCGAACGAGCAGTACTTC.

The chain links TRBV7-9 to TRBJ2-2; D gene uncertain. The CDR3 length is 17 residues. Germline CDR1 is SEHNR and CDR2 is FQNEAQ (reference sequence). V dropped 7 bases and J dropped 0 bases, with 18 bases sitting between them. The CDR3 nucleotides read TGTGCCAGCACACACCCCCTTGGGGTTTCGAACACCGGGGAGCTGTTTTTT. Amino acid sequence: CASTHPLGVSNTGELFF.

The rearrangement joins TRBV6-1 to TRBJ1-2; D is unresolved. V lost 4 bases to trimming and J lost 4 bases, with 7 bases between them. The CDR3 spans 12 residues. Germline values: CDR1 MNHNS, CDR2 SASEGT. The CDR3 DNA is TGTGCCAGCAGTGCGGGCCTCTATGGCTACACCTTC. Translation: CASSAGLYGYTF.

The V and J genes are TRBV28 and TRBJ1-2; a weak D match, TRBD1 (5 bases). The V end was cut by 10 bases, the J end by 2 bases, with 23 bases between. The germline CDR1 and CDR2 sequences are MDHEN and SYDVKM. The CDR3 length is 16 residues. CDR3 protein: CATSGADFFINYGYTF. The CDR3 DNA is TGTGCCACCTCCGGGGCCGACTTTTTTATAAACTATGGCTACACCTTC.